The text below deals with one T cell receptor (beta chain). The PCR used 60 Vbeta and 13 Jbeta primers. Clones were sequenced by immunoSEQ multiplex PCR, and TCRdb holds only the in-frame ones, with some missing. The sample includes 85,000 to 100,000 clones, roughly 69% seen only once; the top ten take 6.3%. CDR1 and CDR2 (germline): SGHNT, YENEEA. Trimming pared 0 bases from V and 6 bases from J, leaving 8 bases between. The CDR3 has 13 amino acids. This specimen comes from a study of cytomegalovirus exposure and HLA in healthy donors. The TCR comes from a woman aged 25 to 45 in good health and CMV-seronegative. This chain joins TRBV11-3 and TRBJ1-1; perhaps TRBD1 as D (5 bases). Sequencing was carried out using PBMCs. CDR3 bases: TGTGCCAGCAGCTTAGAGACAGAGTCTGAAGCTTTCTTT. Amino acids: CASSLETESEAFF.